Below are 6 T cell receptor beta chains sequenced from a single sample in a study of cytomegalovirus exposure and HLA in healthy donors. It was with 60 Vbeta and 13 Jbeta primers that the PCR ran. TCRdb's copy holds only in-frame clones and misses some; the assay was immunoSEQ multiplex PCR. The sample records some 150,000 clones, about 80% being singletons. Sample: PBMCs. These receptors all stem from a woman in her thirties in good health and CMV-seronegative.

The V and J genes are TRBV19 and TRBJ1-6; 7 nucleotides line up with TRBD1. This CDR3 has 13 amino acids. J was trimmed by 8 bases and V by 3 bases; bases with no gene match: 1. The germline V gene has CDR1 LNHDA and CDR2 SQIVND (reference sequence). The CDR3 here is CASSITGDSPLHF. In DNA form, the CDR3 reads TGTGCCAGTAGTATTACAGGGGATTCACCCCTCCACTTT.

The V and J genes are TRBV11-1 and TRBJ2-7; the match to TRBD1 covers 8 bases. V trimming: 1 base; J trimming: 8 bases; junction bases outside the gene matches: 4. This CDR3 is built from 13 residues. CDR1 is SGHAT and CDR2 is FQDESV in the germline V gene (reference sequence). DNA of the CDR3: TGTGCCAGCAGCTTAGTCGTCAGGGGGCAGCAGTACTTC. Residues: CASSLVVRGQQYF.

This rearrangement joins TRBV7-2 to TRBJ2-7; the D gene is possibly TRBD1 (5 bases). The CDR3 sequence is 14 residues long. V gave up 1 base and J gave up 5 bases, with 12 bases separating them. Germline V gene lookup returns CDR1 SGHTA and CDR2 FQGNSA. CDR3 region: CASSLDVVDNEQYF. CDR3 DNA sequence: TGTGCCAGCAGCTTAGATGTTGTGGACAACGAGCAGTACTTC.

Details on this clone: The same CDR3 is also encoded by other DNA sequences in this sample. CDR3 DNA: TGCAGCGTTGTCGGGGCGGGGAACACAGATACGCAGTATTTT. This gives the protein CSVVGAGNTDTQYF. The rearrangement links TRBV29-1 to TRBJ2-3; tentative D call: TRBD2 (6 bases). V lost 4 bases, J lost 2 bases, and 13 bases lay in between. This CDR3 region has 14 residues. The germline gives CDR1 SQVTM, CDR2 ANQGSEA.

The V call is TRBV4-1, the J call TRBJ1-1; 11 bases line up with TRBD1. V was clipped by 4 bases and J by 2 bases; unmatched bases: 12. CDR1 and CDR2 from the germline V gene are MGHRA and YSYEKL. The length of the CDR3 is 18 residues. CDR3 loop: CASSPRTGGQILNTEAFF. The CDR3 nucleotides read TGCGCCAGCAGCCCACGGACAGGGGGCCAGATTCTTAACACTGAAGCTTTCTTT.

The chain joins TRBV5-1 to TRBJ2-1; no clear D gene. This CDR3 spans 16 amino acids. V was shortened by 3 bases and J by 7 bases, with 20 bases between the two germline ends. Per the germline V gene, CDR1 is SGHRS and CDR2 is YFSETQ. CDR3 protein: CASSSTMIARPNEQFF. The CDR3 nucleotides are TGCGCCAGCAGCTCGACCATGATAGCCCGCCCGAATGAGCAGTTCTTC.